The text below deals with one T cell receptor beta chain. Its antigen specificity is not known. No base-level quality is on record; no much larger clone is a single base apart. The CDR1 and CDR2 encoded by the germline V gene are SGHVS and FQNEAQ. The CDR3, from cysteine to phenylalanine, totals 16 residues. Solely the CDR3 DNA is kept, with 48 bases framed from the first base. V is trimmed back by 5 bases and J by 7 bases, and the junction contains 11 bases that no gene match accounts for. The immunoSEQ Assay, a bias-controlled multiplex PCR, was used to amplify TCRbeta CDR3 regions from genomic DNA. In the paper's pipeline: The number of nucleated cells in each sample was estimated from the amplification of reference gene primers within the assay. To quantify the absolute abundance of each unique TCRbeta CDR3 rearrangement, sequence reads were collapsed and filtered. For each sample, productive Simpson clonality was calculated as the square root of Simpson's diversity index across productive rearrangements. TCRdb provides this immuneACCESS table in a form limited to in-frame rearrangements. Some clones are lacking; in checked studies, under half of them reflect an unresolved V gene, and why the rest are absent is not known. V and J calls and clone size come straight from that table; D and trimming were deduced from the DNA. The sample profile shows approximately 160,000 clones; roughly 90% of them were found once. The top ten clones comprise about 3.9% of the sample.

The source of the sample is a study of blood T cell repertoires in COVID-19 (dated by TCRdb to 2020 to 2021). In terms of the full investigation: Samples from collaborators originated in the United States, Italy and Spain and spanned both the acute and convalescent phases of COVID-19. The material from the prospective study consisted of cDNA or gDNA derived from T cells, B-cell-depleted T cells, or PBMCs. The dataset comprised deeply sampled blood TCRbeta repertoires from subjects exposed to, actively infected with, or recovered from COVID-19. A freely available public database, intended as a resource for researchers studying the immune response to SARS-CoV-2, is where the repertoires were released. The samples were drawn from two sources: the first 160 participants of the ongoing ImmuneRACE study, and over 950 subjects contributed by 6 global collaborators. Nearly every sample came with metadata listing a de-identified subject ID, COVID-19 status, age in years and sex. Where HLA class I and class II types were available, the types were taken from metadata supplied by the sample provider, not from assay-based typing. General conclusions and limits of the study: How much clinical and demographic metadata was included differed by source and by participant, and the metadata was provided uncurated.

Collaborating institutions collected whole blood in K2EDTA tubes following their own protocols. For TCRbeta analysis, collaborators shipped samples as frozen whole blood, isolated PBMCs, or DNA extracted from either of those sample types. The source is a woman between 70 and 85 years old with acute or convalescent COVID-19. The sequence joins TRBV7-8 to TRBJ1-6; 7 central nucleotides agree with TRBD1. Specimen: peripheral blood. CDR3 sequence: CASSPRVPTGNSPLHF. The bases are TGTGCCAGCAGCCCTAGGGTACCGACAGGGAATTCACCCCTCCACTTT.